This TCR beta chain comes out of a study of T-cell memory formation after mild COVID-19. TCRdb reanalysed the 5' RACE reads using MiXCR and keeps one entry per CDR3 protein. The data hold approximately 350,000 distinct CDR3 sequences, with 13% to 15% observed a single time. Study-wide results and caveats: SARS-CoV-2 specificity of second-wave clones peaking day 37 was unconfirmed. Most CD4+ clones that shrank were in CM and EM, while CD8+ ones turned up in EMRA. Pre-infection memory already had some responding clones, implying cross-reactive memory joined.

The CDR3 sequence is 14 residues long. Losses at the gene ends were 9 bases for V and 3 bases for J; bases not matched to a gene: 7. Germline V lookup: CDR1 MNHNY, CDR2 SVGAGI (reference sequence). This clonotype occurred a few times. Its antigen remains unknown. The TCR comes from a man aged 18 to 29 who had mild COVID-19 (a few samples of this study predate the infection). Cell type and time point are not known. Sequenced input: PBMCs or a T cell subset sorted from them (not recorded which). The chain has TRBV6-6 and TRBJ2-5; TRBD1 matches 10 bases. This CDR3 reads CASRQGAFEETQYF. Written as DNA, the CDR3 is TGTGCCAGTCGACAGGGGGCATTCGAAGAGACCCAGTACTTC.